This TCR beta chain was documented in a study of T cell responses to AZD1222 COVID-19 vaccine. Study-level information: Timing groups of about 4 and about 12 weeks for second doses were pooled. Study outcomes and limitations: No repertoire was sampled before or during the peak T cell response, only after it. With two AZD1222 doses given, Spike-specific TCR breadth and depth both rose.

Germline CDR1 reads LGHDT; CDR2 reads YNNKEL (reference sequence). The CDR3 covers 13 residues. V was pared by 8 bases and J by 5 bases, with 5 bases of the junction left unmatched. TCRdb's copy holds only in-frame clones and misses some; the assay was immunoSEQ multiplex PCR. Found here are some 140,000 clones, about 92% of them singletons; the top ten hold roughly 3.1%. With respect to this clone: No antigen is known for it.

The receptor comes from an adult in good health. This chain connects TRBV3-1 (or the pseudogene TRBV3-2) to TRBJ1-1; 10 nucleotides line up with TRBD1. The starting material was peripheral blood, obtained on day 0 of AZD1222 vaccination. The CDR3 loop reads CASRDRGRTEAFF. CDR3 sequence (DNA): TGTGCCAGCCGGGACAGGGGTCGGACTGAAGCTTTCTTT.